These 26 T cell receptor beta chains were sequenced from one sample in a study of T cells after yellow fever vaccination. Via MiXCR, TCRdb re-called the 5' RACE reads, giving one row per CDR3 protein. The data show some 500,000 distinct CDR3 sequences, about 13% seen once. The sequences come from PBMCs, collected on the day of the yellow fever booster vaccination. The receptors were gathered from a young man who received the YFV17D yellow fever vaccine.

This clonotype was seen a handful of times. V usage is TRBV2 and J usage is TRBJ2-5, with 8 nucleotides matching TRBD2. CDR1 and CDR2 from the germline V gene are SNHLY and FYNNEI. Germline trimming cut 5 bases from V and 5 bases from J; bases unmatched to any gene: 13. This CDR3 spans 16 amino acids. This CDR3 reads CASSPGGGGRFETQYF. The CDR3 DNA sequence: TGTGCCAGCAGTCCCGGGGGGGGCGGGAGGTTTGAGACCCAGTACTTC.

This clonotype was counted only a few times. The CDR3 spells CASSLAQTRTDTQYF. CDR3 nucleotides: TGCGCCAGCAGCTTGGCCCAGACACGGACAGATACGCAGTATTTT. The chain uses TRBV5-1 and TRBJ2-3; D gene unclear. The CDR3 sequence is 15 residues long. V dropped 0 bases and J dropped 3 bases, with 11 bases sitting between them. CDR1 is SGHRS, CDR2 YFSETQ, per germline.

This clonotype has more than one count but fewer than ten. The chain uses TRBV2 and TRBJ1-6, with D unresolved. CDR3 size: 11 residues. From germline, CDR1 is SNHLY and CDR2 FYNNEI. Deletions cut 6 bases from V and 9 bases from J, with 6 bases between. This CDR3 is CASSASSPLHF. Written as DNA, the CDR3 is TGTGCCAGCAGCGCTTCTTCACCCCTCCACTTT.

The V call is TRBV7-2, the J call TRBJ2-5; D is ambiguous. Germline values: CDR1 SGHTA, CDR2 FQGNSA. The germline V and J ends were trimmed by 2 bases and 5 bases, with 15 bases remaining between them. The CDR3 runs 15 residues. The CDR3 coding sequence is TGTGCCAGCAGCTTAACTCTAGTGAATCGGGAGACCCAGTACTTC. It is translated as CASSLTLVNRETQYF.

CDR3 bases: TGTGCCACCAGTGATTTCGGGACAACGGCCGCAGATACGCAGTATTTT. It specifies CATSDFGTTAADTQYF. The gene calls are TRBV24-1 and TRBJ2-3; D perhaps matches TRBD1 (6 bases). V dropped 1 base and J dropped 4 bases, with 14 bases sitting between them. The CDR3 is 16 amino acids. Germline V lookup: CDR1 KGHDR, CDR2 SFDVKD.

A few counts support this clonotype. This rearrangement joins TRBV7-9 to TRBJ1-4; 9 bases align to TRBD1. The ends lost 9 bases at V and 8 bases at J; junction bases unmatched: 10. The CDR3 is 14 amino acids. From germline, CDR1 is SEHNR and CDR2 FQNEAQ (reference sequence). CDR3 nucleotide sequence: TGTGCCAGTACAACGACAGGGGGTGGAGAAAAACTGTTTTTT. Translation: CASTTTGGGEKLFF.

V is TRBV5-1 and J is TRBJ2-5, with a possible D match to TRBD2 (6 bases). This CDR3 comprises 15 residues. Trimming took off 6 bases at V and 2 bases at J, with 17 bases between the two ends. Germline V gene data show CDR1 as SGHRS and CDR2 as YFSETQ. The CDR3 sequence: CASKSQAGTQETQYF. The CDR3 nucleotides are TGCGCCAGCAAGTCCCAGGCCGGGACTCAAGAGACCCAGTACTTC.

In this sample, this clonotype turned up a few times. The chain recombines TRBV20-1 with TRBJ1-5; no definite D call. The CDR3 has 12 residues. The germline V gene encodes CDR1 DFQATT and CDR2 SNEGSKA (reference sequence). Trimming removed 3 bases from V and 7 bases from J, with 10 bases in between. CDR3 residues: CSASPGGQPQHF. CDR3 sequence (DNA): TGCAGTGCTAGCCCCGGCGGGCAGCCCCAGCATTTT.

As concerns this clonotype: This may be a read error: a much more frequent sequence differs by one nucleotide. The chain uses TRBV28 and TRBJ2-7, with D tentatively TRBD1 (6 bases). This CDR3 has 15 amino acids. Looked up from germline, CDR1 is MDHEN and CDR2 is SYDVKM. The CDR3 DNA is TGTGCCAGCAGTTACTCCGGGACAATTTCCTACGGGCAGTACTTC. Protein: CASSYSGTISYGQYF.

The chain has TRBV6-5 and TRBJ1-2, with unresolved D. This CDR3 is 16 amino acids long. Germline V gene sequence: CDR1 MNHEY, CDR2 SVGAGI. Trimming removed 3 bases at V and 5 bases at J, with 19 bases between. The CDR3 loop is CASSYSFPGRGYGYTF. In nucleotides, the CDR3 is TGTGCCAGCAGTTATTCTTTCCCCGGCAGAGGATATGGCTACACCTTC.

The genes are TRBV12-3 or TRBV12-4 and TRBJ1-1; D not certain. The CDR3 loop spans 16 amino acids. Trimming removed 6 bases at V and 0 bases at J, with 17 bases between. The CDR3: CASSSNRGPMNTEAFF. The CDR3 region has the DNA TGTGCCAGCAGCTCAAATCGTGGGCCCATGAACACTGAAGCTTTCTTT.

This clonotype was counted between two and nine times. CDR3 sequence: CASSQLVGNTDTQYF. The DNA of the CDR3 is TGTGCCAGCAGCCAACTCGTCGGAAACACAGATACGCAGTATTTT. This rearrangement joins TRBV14 to TRBJ2-3; D unclear. The V end was cut by 2 bases, the J end by 2 bases, with 11 bases between. This CDR3 region has 15 residues. CDR1 is SGHDN, CDR2 FVKESK, per germline.

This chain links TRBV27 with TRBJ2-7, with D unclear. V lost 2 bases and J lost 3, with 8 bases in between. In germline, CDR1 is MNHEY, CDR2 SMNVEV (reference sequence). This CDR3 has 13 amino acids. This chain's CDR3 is CASSLSWYYEQYF. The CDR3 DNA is TGTGCCAGCAGTTTAAGCTGGTACTACGAGCAGTACTTC.

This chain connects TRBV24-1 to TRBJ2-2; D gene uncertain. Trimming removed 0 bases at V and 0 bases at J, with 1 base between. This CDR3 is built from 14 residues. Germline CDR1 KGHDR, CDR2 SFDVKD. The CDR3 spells CATSDLPNTGELFF. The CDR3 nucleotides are TGTGCCACCAGTGATTTGCCGAACACCGGGGAGCTGTTTTTT.

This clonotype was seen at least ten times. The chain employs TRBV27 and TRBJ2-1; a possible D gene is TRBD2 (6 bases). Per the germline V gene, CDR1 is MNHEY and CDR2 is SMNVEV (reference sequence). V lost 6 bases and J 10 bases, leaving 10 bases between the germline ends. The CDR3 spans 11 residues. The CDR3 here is CASSLEGEQFF. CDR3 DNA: TGTGCCAGCAGCTTGGAGGGAGAGCAGTTCTTC.

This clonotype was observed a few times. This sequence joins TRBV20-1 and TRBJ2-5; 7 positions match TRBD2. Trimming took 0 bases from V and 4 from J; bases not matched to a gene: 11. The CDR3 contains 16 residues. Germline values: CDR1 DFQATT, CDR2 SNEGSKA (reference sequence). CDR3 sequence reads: CSARDLSGREAETQYF. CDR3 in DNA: TGCAGTGCTAGAGATCTATCAGGTCGGGAGGCAGAGACCCAGTACTTC.

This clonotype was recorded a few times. In nucleotides, the CDR3 is TGCAGTGCTAGTGGGGGGACAGGGGAAGGAGAGCAGTACTTC. Its protein is CSASGGTGEGEQYF. The chain couples TRBV20-1 to TRBJ2-7; TRBD1 aligns across 10 bases. V lost 3 bases, J lost 7 bases, and 9 bases stayed unmatched. Germline V gene lookup returns CDR1 DFQATT and CDR2 SNEGSKA (reference sequence). The length of the CDR3 is 14 residues.

CDR3 protein: CASSQWRASYNEQFF. In DNA, the CDR3 is TGTGCCAGCAGCCAATGGAGGGCCAGTTACAATGAGCAGTTCTTC. The genes are TRBV14 and TRBJ2-1; D might be TRBD2 (6 bases). This CDR3 spans 15 amino acids. Germline V lookup: CDR1 SGHDN, CDR2 FVKESK. V was cut by 2 bases and J by 4 bases, with 12 bases left in between.

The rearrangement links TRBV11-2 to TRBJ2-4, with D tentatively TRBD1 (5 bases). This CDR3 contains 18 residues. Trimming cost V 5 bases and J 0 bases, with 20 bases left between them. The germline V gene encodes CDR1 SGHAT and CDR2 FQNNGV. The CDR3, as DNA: TGTGCCAGCAGCCCCCAACCGATCCAGGGTTTAGCCAAAAACATTCAGTACTTC. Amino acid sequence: CASSPQPIQGLAKNIQYF.

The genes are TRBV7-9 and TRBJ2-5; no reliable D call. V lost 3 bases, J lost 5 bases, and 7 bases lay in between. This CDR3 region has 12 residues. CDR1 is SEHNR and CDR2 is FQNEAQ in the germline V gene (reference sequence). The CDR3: CASSFSTETQYF. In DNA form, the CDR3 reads TGTGCCAGCAGCTTCTCGACCGAGACCCAGTACTTC.

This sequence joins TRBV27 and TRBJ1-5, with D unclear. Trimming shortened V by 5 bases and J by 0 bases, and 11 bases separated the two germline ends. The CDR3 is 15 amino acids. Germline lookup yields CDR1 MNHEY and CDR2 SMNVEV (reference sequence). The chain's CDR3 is CASSPYGNSNQPQHF. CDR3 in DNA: TGTGCCAGCAGTCCCTACGGGAATAGCAATCAGCCCCAGCATTTT.

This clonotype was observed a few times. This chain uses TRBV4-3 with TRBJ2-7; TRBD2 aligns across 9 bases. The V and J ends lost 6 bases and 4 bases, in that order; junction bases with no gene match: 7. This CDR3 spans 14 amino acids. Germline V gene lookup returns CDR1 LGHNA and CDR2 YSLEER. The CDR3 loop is CASSDSGSRYEQYF. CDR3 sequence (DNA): TGCGCCAGCAGTGATAGCGGGAGTAGATACGAGCAGTACTTC.

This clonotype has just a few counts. The CDR3 sequence is CASSFLDSPNTEAFF. The CDR3 DNA sequence: TGTGCCAGCAGCTTTTTAGACAGCCCGAACACTGAAGCTTTCTTT. V gene TRBV7-6 combines with J gene TRBJ1-1, with a possible D match to TRBD1 (5 bases). Trimming cost V 3 bases and J 1 base, with 12 bases left between them. Germline-derived CDR1 and CDR2 are SGHVS and FNYEAQ. The CDR3 has 15 residues.

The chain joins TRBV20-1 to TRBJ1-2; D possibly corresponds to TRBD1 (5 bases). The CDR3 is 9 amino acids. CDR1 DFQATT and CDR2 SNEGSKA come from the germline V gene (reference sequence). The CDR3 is CTWGIGYTF. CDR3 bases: TGCACCTGGGGGATTGGCTACACCTTC.

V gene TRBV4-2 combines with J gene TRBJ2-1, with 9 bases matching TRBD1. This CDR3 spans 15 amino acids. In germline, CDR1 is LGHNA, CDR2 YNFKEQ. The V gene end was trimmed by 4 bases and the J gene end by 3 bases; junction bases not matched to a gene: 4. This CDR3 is CASSRGTGFYNEQFF. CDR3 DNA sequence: TGTGCCAGCAGCCGAGGGACAGGGTTCTACAATGAGCAGTTCTTC.

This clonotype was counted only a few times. CDR3 coding DNA: TGTGCCAGCAGCCTCCAGAGCGGGAGGGGGATGGAGACCCAGTACTTC. It translates to CASSLQSGRGMETQYF. V is TRBV7-2 and J is TRBJ2-5, with 10 bases aligning to TRBD2. CDR3 length: 16 amino acids. Per the germline V gene, CDR1 is SGHTA and CDR2 is FQGNSA. Trimming at V came to 5 bases and at J to 5 bases, leaving 11 bases not matched to a gene.